A single sample gave rise to the 18 T cell receptor beta chains below, sequenced in a study of blood T cell repertoires in COVID-19. The assay was immunoSEQ multiplex PCR, and TCRdb's table has in-frame clones only and misses some. The table lists approximately 89,000 clones, more than 65% of them singletons, with 6.3% in the top ten. The material sequenced was peripheral blood. The receptors come from a man in his sixties or seventies with COVID-19, enrolled during active disease.

The rearrangement joins TRBV5-6 to TRBJ2-5; 14 bases match TRBD2. The germline gives CDR1 SGHDT, CDR2 YYEEEE. The length of the CDR3 is 16 residues. J was trimmed by 5 bases and V by 3 bases; bases with no gene match: 6. The CDR3 DNA is TGTGCCAGCAGCTGGGTGGGACTAGCGGGAGTGGAGACCCAGTACTTC. Encoded protein: CASSWVGLAGVETQYF.

The rearrangement links TRBV15 to TRBJ1-5; 10 bases agree with TRBD1. The CDR3 totals 16 residues. The V gene end was trimmed by 0 bases and the J gene end by 8 bases; junction bases not matched to a gene: 7. The germline V gene has CDR1 LNHNV and CDR2 YYDKDF (reference sequence). CDR3 protein: CATSRDPTGGQEPQHF. CDR3 in DNA: TGTGCCACCAGCAGAGATCCGACAGGGGGCCAGGAGCCCCAGCATTTT.

This chain uses TRBV20-1 with TRBJ1-2, with TRBD1 matching over 7 bases. The ends lost 3 bases at V and 1 base at J; junction bases unmatched: 5. CDR3 length: 14 residues. Germline-derived CDR1 and CDR2 are DFQATT and SNEGSKA (reference sequence). The CDR3 DNA reads as TGCAGTGCTAGTGACGGACAGGATAACTATGGCTACACCTTC. Protein: CSASDGQDNYGYTF.

The rearrangement joins TRBV14 to TRBJ1-2; D not resolved. Trimming took off 1 base at V and 8 bases at J, with 11 bases between the two ends. The germline CDR1 and CDR2 sequences are SGHDN and FVKESK. This CDR3 region has 13 residues. Here the CDR3 reads CASSQVKRNGYTF. DNA of the CDR3: TGTGCCAGCAGCCAAGTTAAGAGGAACGGCTACACCTTC.

V gene TRBV6-2 or TRBV6-3 combines with J gene TRBJ1-4; 7 bases fit TRBD1. CDR3 length: 15 amino acids. Germline V gives CDR1 MNHEY, CDR2 SVGEGT. Losses at the gene ends were 2 bases for V and 0 bases for J; bases not matched to a gene: 0. The CDR3 DNA reads TGTGCCAGCAGTTACCAGGGGGCAACTAATGAAAAACTGTTTTTT. Translation: CASSYQGATNEKLFF.

This clone turned up a few times. The chain employs TRBV3-1 (or the pseudogene TRBV3-2) and TRBJ1-1, with D possibly being TRBD1 (6 bases). Germline values: CDR1 LGHDT, CDR2 YNNKEL (reference sequence). Trimming removed 5 bases at V and 5 bases at J, with 12 bases between. This CDR3 has 13 amino acids. CDR3 in amino acids: CASSFEGVTEAFF. The CDR3 DNA is TGTGCCAGCAGCTTCGAGGGGGTTACTGAAGCTTTCTTT.

The chain joins TRBV6-2 or TRBV6-3 to TRBJ1-3; no definite D call. Trimming cost V 5 bases and J 2 bases, with 10 bases left between them. Germline assignment: CDR1 MNHEY and CDR2 SVGEGT. The CDR3 has 14 amino acids. The CDR3 region has the DNA TGTGCCAGCAGTGGCCTGGTGGCTGGAAACACCATATATTTT. Residues: CASSGLVAGNTIYF.

In this sample, this clone turned up a few times. J is TRBJ1-4 and V is TRBV18, with D unresolved. The CDR3 is made up of 15 amino acids. The germline V and J ends were trimmed by 1 base and 3 bases, with 9 bases remaining between them. Germline assignment: CDR1 KGHSH and CDR2 LQKENI. The CDR3 DNA is TGTGCCAGCTCACCACTACGAGGGCCTAATGAAAAACTGTTTTTT. Its protein product is CASSPLRGPNEKLFF.

The chain couples TRBV11-2 to TRBJ1-2, with D tentatively TRBD1 (6 bases). In germline, CDR1 is SGHAT, CDR2 FQNNGV. There are 13 residues in the CDR3. The V and J ends lost 2 bases and 6 bases respectively, with 10 bases between them. The CDR3 sequence is CASSLINRDGYTF. DNA of the CDR3: TGTGCCAGCAGCTTAATTAACAGGGATGGCTACACCTTC.

In its sample, this clone was seen a few times. The rearrangement joins TRBV12-3 or TRBV12-4 to TRBJ1-5; D call uncertain. V was cut by 8 bases and J by 9 bases, with 14 bases left in between. The CDR3 is 12 amino acids. CDR3 amino acids: CASSTGGRPQHF. The CDR3 bases are TGTGCCAGCTCCACGGGAGGGCGGCCCCAGCATTTT.

The chain combines TRBV27 with TRBJ1-1; 9 positions agree with TRBD1. The length of the CDR3 is 12 residues. Trimming at V came to 8 bases and at J to 3 bases, leaving 1 base not matched to a gene. Germline lookup yields CDR1 MNHEY and CDR2 SMNVEV (reference sequence). The CDR3 reads CASRTGDTEAFF. DNA of the CDR3: TGTGCCAGCCGGACAGGGGACACTGAAGCTTTCTTT.

The CDR3 region has the DNA TGTGCCAGCAGACCCGACAGGTCGCCCTATGGCTACACCTTC. Translation gives CASRPDRSPYGYTF. The chain couples TRBV7-2 to TRBJ1-2; TRBD1 might be the D (6 bases). CDR1 and CDR2 from the germline V gene are SGHTA and FQGNSA. Trimming stripped 6 bases from V and 4 bases from J, with 15 bases between. This CDR3 contains 14 residues. The variable domain in full, with the rest retrieved from reference TRBV7-2 and TRBJ1-2, is GAGVSQSPSNKVTEKGKDVELRCDPISGHTALYWYRQSLGQGLEFLIYFQGNSAPDKSGLPSDRFSAERTGGSVSTLTIQRTQQEDSAVYLCASRPDRSPYGYTFGSGTRLTVV.

The rearrangement uses TRBV4-2 and TRBJ1-1; 8 bases map to TRBD1. The CDR3 totals 13 residues. CDR1 and CDR2 from the germline V gene are LGHNA and YNFKEQ. V lost 8 bases to trimming and J lost 5 bases; unmatched junction nucleotides: 7. The CDR3 DNA reads TGTGCCAGCGCCAGGGGGCGAGGAACTGAAGCTTTCTTT. It encodes CASARGRGTEAFF.

This clone was detected a few times. Distinct nucleotide sequences in the sample also encode this CDR3. The V and J genes are TRBV27 and TRBJ1-5; 7 bases match TRBD1. Germline lookup yields CDR1 MNHEY and CDR2 SMNVEV (reference sequence). The CDR3 runs to 15 residues. With V trimmed by 4 bases and J by 2 bases, 5 bases remained unmatched. The CDR3 coding sequence is TGTGCCAGCAGTTCTCAAGACAGGGGCAATCAGCCCCAGCATTTT. Its protein product is CASSSQDRGNQPQHF.

This chain links TRBV2 with TRBJ1-2; D gene ambiguous. Trimming shortened V by 4 bases and J by 0 bases, and 9 bases separated the two germline ends. Per germline, CDR1 SNHLY and CDR2 FYNNEI. The CDR3 is made up of 14 amino acids. CDR3 amino acids: CASSAAGSNYGYTF. The CDR3 bases are TGTGCCAGCAGTGCTGCAGGTTCTAACTATGGCTACACCTTC.

The CDR3, as DNA: TGTGCCAGCAGTACGAATGAGGAGCAGTACTTC. As protein: CASSTNEEQYF. The genes are TRBV12-3 or TRBV12-4 and TRBJ2-7; D remains ambiguous. V was shortened by 5 bases and J by 7 bases, with 9 bases between the two germline ends. This CDR3 is 11 amino acids long.

The CDR3, as DNA: TGTGCCAGCAGCTTAGTCAGCCCGGGGGGGACCCAGTACTTC. This sequence encodes CASSLVSPGGTQYF. The rearrangement links TRBV5-4 to TRBJ2-5; TRBD2 matches 7 bases. The J segment lost 7 bases and the V segment lost 2 bases, leaving 8 bases of the junction unmatched. Germline-derived CDR1 and CDR2 are SGHNT and YYREEE (reference sequence). CDR3 length: 14 amino acids.

The genes are TRBV24-1 and TRBJ2-1, with 10 bases lining up with TRBD2. The junction had 7 bases not matched to a gene; V was cut back by 9 bases and J by 0 bases. This CDR3 is built from 16 residues. From germline, CDR1 is KGHDR and CDR2 SFDVKD. CDR3 sequence: CATLGLAVSSYNEQFF. In DNA form, the CDR3 reads TGTGCCACCCTTGGACTAGCGGTGAGCTCCTACAATGAGCAGTTCTTC.